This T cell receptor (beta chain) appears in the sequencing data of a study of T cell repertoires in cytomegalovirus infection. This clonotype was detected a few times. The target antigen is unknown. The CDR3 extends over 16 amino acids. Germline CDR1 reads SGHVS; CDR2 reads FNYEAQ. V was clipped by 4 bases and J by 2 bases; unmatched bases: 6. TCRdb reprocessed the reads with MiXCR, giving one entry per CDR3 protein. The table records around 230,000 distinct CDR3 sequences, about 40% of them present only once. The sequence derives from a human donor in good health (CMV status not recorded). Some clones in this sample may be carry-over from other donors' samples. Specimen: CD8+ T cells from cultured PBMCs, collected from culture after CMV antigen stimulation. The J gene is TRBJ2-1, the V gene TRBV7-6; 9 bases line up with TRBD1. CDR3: CASSSTRDRAYNEQFF. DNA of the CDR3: TGTGCCAGCAGCTCCACCCGGGACAGGGCCTACAATGAGCAGTTCTTC.